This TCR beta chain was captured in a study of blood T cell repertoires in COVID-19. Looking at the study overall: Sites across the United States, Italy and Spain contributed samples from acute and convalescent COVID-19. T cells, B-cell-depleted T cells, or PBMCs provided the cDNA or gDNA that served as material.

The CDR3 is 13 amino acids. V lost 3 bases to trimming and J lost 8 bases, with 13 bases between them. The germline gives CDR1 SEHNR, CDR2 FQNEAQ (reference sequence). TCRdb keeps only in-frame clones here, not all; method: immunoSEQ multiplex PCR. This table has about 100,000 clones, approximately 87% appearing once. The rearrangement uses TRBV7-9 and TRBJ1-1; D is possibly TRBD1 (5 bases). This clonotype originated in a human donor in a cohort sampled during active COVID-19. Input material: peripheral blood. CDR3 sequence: CASSFQGPGEAFF. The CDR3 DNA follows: TGTGCCAGCAGCTTTCAGGGTCCCGGGGAAGCTTTCTTT.